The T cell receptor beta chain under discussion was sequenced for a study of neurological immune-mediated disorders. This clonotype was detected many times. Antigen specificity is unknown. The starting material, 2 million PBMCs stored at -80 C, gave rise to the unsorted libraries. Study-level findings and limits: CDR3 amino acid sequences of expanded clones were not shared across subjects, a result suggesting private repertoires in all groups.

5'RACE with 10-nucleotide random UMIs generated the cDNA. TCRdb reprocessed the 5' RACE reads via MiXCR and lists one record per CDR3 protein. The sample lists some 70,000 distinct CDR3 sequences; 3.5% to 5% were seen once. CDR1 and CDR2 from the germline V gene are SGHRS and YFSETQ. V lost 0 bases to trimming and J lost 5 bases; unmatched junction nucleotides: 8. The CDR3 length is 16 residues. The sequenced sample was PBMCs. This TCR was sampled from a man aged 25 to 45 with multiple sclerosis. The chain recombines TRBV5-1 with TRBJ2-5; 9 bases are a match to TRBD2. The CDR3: CASSLEPAGGPETQYF. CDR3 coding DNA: TGCGCCAGCAGCTTGGAACCCGCGGGGGGGCCGGAGACCCAGTACTTC.